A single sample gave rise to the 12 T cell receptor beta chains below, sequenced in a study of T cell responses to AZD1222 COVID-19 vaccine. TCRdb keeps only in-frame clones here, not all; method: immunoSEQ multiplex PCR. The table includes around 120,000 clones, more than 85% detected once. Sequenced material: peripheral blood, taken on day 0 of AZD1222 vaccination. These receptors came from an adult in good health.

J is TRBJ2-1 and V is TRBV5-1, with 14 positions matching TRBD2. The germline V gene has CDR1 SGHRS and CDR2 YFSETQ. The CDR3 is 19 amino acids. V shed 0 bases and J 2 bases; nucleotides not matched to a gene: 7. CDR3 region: CASSLAPTSGRGPYNEQFF. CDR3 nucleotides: TGCGCCAGCAGCTTGGCCCCGACTAGCGGGAGGGGACCCTACAATGAGCAGTTCTTC. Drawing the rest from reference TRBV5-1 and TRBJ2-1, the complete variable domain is KAGVTQTPRYLIKTRGQQVTLSCSPISGHRSVSWYQQTPGQGLQFLFEYFSETQRNKGNFPGRFSGRQFSNSRSEMNVSTLELGDSALYLCASSLAPTSGRGPYNEQFFGPGTRLTVL.

CDR3 residues: CASSITSYNEQFF. In DNA form, the CDR3 reads TGTGCCAGTAGTATTACCAGCTACAATGAGCAGTTCTTC. This rearrangement joins TRBV19 to TRBJ2-1; D gene ambiguous. Trimming removed 3 bases from V and 3 bases from J, with 6 bases in between. Germline CDR1 LNHDA, CDR2 SQIVND (reference sequence). There are 13 residues in the CDR3.

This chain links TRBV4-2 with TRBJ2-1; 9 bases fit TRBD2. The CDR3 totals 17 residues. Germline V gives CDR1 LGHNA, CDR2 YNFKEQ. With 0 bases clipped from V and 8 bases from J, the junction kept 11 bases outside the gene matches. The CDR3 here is CASSQDPAGGRKHEQFF. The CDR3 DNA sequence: TGTGCCAGCAGCCAAGATCCAGCGGGAGGTAGGAAACATGAGCAGTTCTTC.

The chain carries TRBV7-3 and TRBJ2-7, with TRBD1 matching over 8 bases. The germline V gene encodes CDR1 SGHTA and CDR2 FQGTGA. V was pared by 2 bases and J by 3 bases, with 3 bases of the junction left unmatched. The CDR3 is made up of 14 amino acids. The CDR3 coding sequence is TGTGCCAGCAGCTTATATGGGACAGGCTACGAGCAGTACTTC. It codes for CASSLYGTGYEQYF.

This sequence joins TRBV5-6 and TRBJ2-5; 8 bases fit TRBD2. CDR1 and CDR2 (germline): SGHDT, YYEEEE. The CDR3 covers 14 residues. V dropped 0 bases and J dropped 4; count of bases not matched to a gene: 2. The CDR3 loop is CASSLGLAGETQYF. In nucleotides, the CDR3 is TGTGCCAGCAGCTTGGGGCTAGCGGGAGAGACCCAGTACTTC.

The CDR3 nucleotides are TGTGCCAGCAGTCTTCGGCAGGGATTAAACTATGGCTACACCTTC. It yields the protein CASSLRQGLNYGYTF. The chain links TRBV27 to TRBJ1-2; tentative D call: TRBD1 (5 bases). V shed 5 bases and J shed 2 bases, with 15 bases lying between them. The CDR3 is 15 amino acids. In germline, CDR1 is MNHEY, CDR2 SMNVEV (reference sequence).

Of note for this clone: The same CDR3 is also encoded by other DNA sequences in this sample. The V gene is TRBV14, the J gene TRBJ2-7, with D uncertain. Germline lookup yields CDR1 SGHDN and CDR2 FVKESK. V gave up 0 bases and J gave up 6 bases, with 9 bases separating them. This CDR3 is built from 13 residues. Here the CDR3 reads CASSQDLGGEQYF. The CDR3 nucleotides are TGTGCCAGCAGCCAAGACTTGGGTGGCGAGCAGTACTTC.

CDR3 loop: CASSLAGASAYGYTF. The CDR3, as DNA: TGTGCCAGCAGCTTAGCGGGGGCCTCAGCCTATGGCTACACCTTC. The rearrangement links TRBV7-2 to TRBJ1-2; tentatively, D is TRBD1 (6 bases). The germline gives CDR1 SGHTA, CDR2 FQGNSA. With 0 bases removed from V and 4 bases from J, the gap between germline ends came to 12 bases. This CDR3 region has 15 residues.

The chain's CDR3 is CASSLDGQGAGAFF. The DNA for the CDR3 is TGTGCCAGCAGCTTGGACGGACAGGGGGCTGGAGCTTTCTTT. This sequence joins TRBV5-6 and TRBJ1-1, with 11 bases that match TRBD1. The junction had 5 bases not matched to a gene; V was cut back by 0 bases and J by 10 bases. Germline CDR1 reads SGHDT; CDR2 reads YYEEEE. The CDR3 has 14 residues.

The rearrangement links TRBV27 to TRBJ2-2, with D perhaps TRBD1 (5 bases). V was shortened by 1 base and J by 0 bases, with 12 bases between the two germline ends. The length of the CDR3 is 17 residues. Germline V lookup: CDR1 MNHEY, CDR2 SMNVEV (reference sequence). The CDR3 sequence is CASSLYRQITNTGELFF. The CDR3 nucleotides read TGTGCCAGCAGTTTATACAGACAGATCACGAACACCGGGGAGCTGTTTTTT.

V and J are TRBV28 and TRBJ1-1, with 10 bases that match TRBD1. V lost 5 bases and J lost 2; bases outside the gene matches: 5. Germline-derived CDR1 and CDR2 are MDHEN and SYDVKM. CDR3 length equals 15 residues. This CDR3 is CASSITTGGNTEAFF. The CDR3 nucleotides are TGTGCCAGCAGTATAACGACAGGGGGCAACACTGAAGCTTTCTTT.

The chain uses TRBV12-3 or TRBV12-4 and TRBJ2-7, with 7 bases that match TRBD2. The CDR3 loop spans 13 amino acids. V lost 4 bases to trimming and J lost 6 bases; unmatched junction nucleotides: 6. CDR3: CASSSTSLTEQYF. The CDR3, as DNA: TGTGCCAGCAGTTCGACTAGCCTTACCGAGCAGTACTTC.